This TCR beta chain was captured in a study of cytomegalovirus exposure and HLA in healthy donors. Study as a whole: Within an early data release were about 85 million unique TCRs drawn from HLA-typed donors. The study's findings and limits: Three chains linked to CMV were shown in vitro to be specific for CMV antigens. According to an earlier analysis, most TCR beta V segments yielded productive rearrangements about 90% or about 30% of the time.

Although they were nominally healthy when sampled, donors likely had unrecorded immune exposures. This clone was counted between two and nine times. Its antigen is not known. The PCR made use of 60 Vbeta and 13 Jbeta primers. Profiling relied on immunoSEQ multiplex PCR, and the TCRdb table lists in-frame clones only, not all of them. The data contain approximately 56,000 clones, around three quarters of them singletons. The CDR3 length is 14 residues. Germline loops: CDR1 SNHLY, CDR2 FYNNEI. V was clipped by 4 bases and J by 1 base, with 10 bases between them. J is TRBJ1-1 and V is TRBV2; tentatively, D is TRBD1 (5 bases). The clonotype comes from a woman between 45 and 60 years old in good health and CMV-seropositive. The sequencing input was PBMCs. CDR3 nucleotides: TGTGCCAGCAGTGCCAGGGTGGGGAACACTGAAGCTTTCTTT. Amino acid sequence: CASSARVGNTEAFF.